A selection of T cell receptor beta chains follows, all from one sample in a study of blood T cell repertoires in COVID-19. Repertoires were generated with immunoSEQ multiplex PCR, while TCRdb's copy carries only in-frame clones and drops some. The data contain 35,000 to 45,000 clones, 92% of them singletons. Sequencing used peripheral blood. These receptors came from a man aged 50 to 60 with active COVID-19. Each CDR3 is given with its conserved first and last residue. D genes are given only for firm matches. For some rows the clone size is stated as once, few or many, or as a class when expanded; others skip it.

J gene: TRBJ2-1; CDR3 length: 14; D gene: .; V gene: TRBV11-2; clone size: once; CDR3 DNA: TGTGCCAGCAGCCCGGACAGCTCCTACAATGAGCAGTTCTTC; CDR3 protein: CASSPDSSYNEQFF
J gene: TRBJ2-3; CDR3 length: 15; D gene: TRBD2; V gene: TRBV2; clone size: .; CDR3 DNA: TGTGCCAGCCGGAAAGCGGGAGGGCCGGGAGATACGCAGTATTTT; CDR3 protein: CASRKAGGPGDTQYF
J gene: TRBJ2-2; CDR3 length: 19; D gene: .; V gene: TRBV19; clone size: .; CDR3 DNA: TGTGCCAGTAGTCTTCAAAGCCTTCGAGGCGGAGGGAACACCGGGGAGCTGTTTTTT; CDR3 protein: CASSLQSLRGGGNTGELFF
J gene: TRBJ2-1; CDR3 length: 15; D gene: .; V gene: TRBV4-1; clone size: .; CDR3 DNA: TGCGCCAGCAGCCAAGGAACGACTAGTATCAATGAGCAGTTCTTC; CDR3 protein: CASSQGTTSINEQFF
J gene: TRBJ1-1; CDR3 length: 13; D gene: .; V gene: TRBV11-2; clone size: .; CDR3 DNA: TGTGCCAGTCAAAAGACGGGTCCCACTGAAGCTTTCTTT; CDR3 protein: CASQKTGPTEAFF
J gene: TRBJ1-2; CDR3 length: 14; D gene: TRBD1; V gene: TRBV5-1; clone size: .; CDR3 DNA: TGCGCCAGCAGCTTGGAAGGAGGGGGCGCCGGCTACACCTTC; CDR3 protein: CASSLEGGGAGYTF
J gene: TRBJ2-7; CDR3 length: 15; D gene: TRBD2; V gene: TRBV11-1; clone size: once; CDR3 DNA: TGTGCCAGCAGCCCCGGACTAGCGGGGGCCAACGAGCAGTACTTC; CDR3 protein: CASSPGLAGANEQYF
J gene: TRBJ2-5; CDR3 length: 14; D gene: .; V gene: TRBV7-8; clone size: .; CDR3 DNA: TGTGCCAGCAGCCCGCAGGGAAGCTGGAAGACCCAGTACTTC; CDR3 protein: CASSPQGSWKTQYF
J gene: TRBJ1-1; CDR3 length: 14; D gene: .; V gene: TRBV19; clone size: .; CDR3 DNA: TGTGCCAGTAAGGGCACCCCTAGCGGCACTGAAGCTTTCTTT; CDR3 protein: CASKGTPSGTEAFF
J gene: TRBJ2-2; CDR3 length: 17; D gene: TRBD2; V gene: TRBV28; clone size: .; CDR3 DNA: TGTGCCAGCAGTTCCTCCGGGACTAGCGGGAGGACCGGGGAGCTGTTTTTT; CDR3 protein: CASSSSGTSGRTGELFF
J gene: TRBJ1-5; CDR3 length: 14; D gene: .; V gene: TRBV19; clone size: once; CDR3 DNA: TGTGCCAGTAGTATAGGTGGAGTCAATCAGCCCCAGCATTTT; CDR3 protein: CASSIGGVNQPQHF
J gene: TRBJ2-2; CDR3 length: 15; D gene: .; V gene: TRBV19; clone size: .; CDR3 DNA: TGTGCCAGTAGTATACGGCCAGGTTCCACCGGGGAGCTGTTTTTT; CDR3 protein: CASSIRPGSTGELFF
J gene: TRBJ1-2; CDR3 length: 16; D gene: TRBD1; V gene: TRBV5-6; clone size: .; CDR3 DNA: TGTGCCAGCAGCGCGGACAGGGTTTACTCTAACTATGGCTACACCTTC; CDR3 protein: CASSADRVYSNYGYTF
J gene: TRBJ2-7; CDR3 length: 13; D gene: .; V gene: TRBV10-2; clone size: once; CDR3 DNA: TGCGCCAGCATCGATAAATACAGCTACGAGCAGTACTTC; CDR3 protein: CASIDKYSYEQYF
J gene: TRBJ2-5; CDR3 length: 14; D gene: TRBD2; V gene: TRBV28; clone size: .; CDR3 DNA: TGTGCCAGCACCAGGACTAGCGGCCAAGAGACCCAGTACTTC; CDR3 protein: CASTRTSGQETQYF
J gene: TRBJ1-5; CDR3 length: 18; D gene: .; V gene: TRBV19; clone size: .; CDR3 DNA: TGTGCCAGTAGACCTACACCTTCAGGCGGGGTTCGGGATCAGCCCCAGCATTTT; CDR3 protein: CASRPTPSGGVRDQPQHF
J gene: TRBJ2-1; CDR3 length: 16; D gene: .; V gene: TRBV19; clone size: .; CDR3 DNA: TGTGCCAGTAGTATTTGGAAGACTACCCCCTACAATGAGCAGTTCTTC; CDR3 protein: CASSIWKTTPYNEQFF
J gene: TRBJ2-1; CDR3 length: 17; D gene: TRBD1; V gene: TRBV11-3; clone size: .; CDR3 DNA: TGTGCCAGCAGCCAGGGGAGGACAGGGGGCGCAGACAATGAGCAGTTCTTC; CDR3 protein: CASSQGRTGGADNEQFF
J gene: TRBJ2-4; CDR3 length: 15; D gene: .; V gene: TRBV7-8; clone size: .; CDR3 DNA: TGTGCCAGCAGCGGCCCGAAGGGGAACAAAAACATTCAGTACTTC; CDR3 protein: CASSGPKGNKNIQYF
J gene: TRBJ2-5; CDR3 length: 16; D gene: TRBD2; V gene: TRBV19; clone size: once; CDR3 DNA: TGTGCCAGTAGCGGAACCCGTAGCGGGAGGGGAGAGACCCAGTACTTC; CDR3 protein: CASSGTRSGRGETQYF
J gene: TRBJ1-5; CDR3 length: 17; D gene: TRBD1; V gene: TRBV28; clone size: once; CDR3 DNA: TGTGCCAGCAGTTTATGGAAAGGACAGGGGGCTAGTCAGCCCCAGCATTTT; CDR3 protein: CASSLWKGQGASQPQHF
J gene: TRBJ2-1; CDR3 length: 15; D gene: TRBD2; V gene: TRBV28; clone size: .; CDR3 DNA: TGTGCCAGCAGTGCCCGGACTAGCGGGAAAAATGAGCAGTTCTTC; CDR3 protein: CASSARTSGKNEQFF
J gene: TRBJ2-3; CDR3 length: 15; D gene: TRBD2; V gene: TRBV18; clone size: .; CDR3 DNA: TGTGCCAGCTCACCCCCGGCGGGAGGAGCAGATACGCAGTATTTT; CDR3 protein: CASSPPAGGADTQYF
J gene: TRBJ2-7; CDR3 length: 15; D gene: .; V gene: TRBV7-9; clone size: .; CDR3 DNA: TGTGCCAGCAGCTTATCAGGTGGCGGGAAATCCGAGCAGTACTTC; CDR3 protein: CASSLSGGGKSEQYF
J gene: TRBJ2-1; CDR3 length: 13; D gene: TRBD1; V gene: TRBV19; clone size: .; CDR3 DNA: TGTGCCAGTGCGGGACAGGGGCACAATGAGCAGTTCTTC; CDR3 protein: CASAGQGHNEQFF
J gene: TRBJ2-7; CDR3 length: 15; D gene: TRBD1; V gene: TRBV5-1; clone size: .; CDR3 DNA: TGCGCCAGCAGCCGAGACAGGGGAAGCTCCTACGAGCAGTACTTC; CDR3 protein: CASSRDRGSSYEQYF
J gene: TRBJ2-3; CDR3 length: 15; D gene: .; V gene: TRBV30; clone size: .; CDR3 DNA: TGTGCCTGGAGTGGTTCAGACATCTACACAGATACGCAGTATTTT; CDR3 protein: CAWSGSDIYTDTQYF